The 20 T cell receptor beta chains presented below share a single source sample, sequenced in a study of beta chain features in type 1 diabetes. TCRB transcripts that were expressed got sequenced, as all of the isolated RNA had been reverse transcribed. Sequencing used immunoSEQ multiplex PCR; TCRdb keeps in-frame clones, though not all of them. The table has about 330,000 clones, 11% seen once. The material sequenced was naive CD4+ T cells from blood. The receptors were gathered from a young woman in good health.

This clone was seen only a few times. The chain employs TRBV5-4 and TRBJ2-1; 13 nucleotides match TRBD2. V was pared by 3 bases and J by 4 bases, with 7 bases of the junction left unmatched. This CDR3 spans 17 amino acids. Germline-derived CDR1 and CDR2 are SGHNT and YYREEE (reference sequence). CDR3 residues: CASSSDQLAGGYNEQFF. CDR3 in DNA: TGTGCCAGCAGCTCCGACCAACTAGCGGGAGGGTACAATGAGCAGTTCTTC.

The rearrangement links TRBV6-5 to TRBJ2-3; a weak D match, TRBD2 (6 bases). Trimming pared 7 bases from V and 5 bases from J, leaving 10 bases between. Germline loops: CDR1 MNHEY, CDR2 SVGAGI. The CDR3 loop spans 12 amino acids. CDR3 nucleotide sequence: TGTGCCAGCAAGGACTACCGAGATACGCAGTATTTT. Translating it yields CASKDYRDTQYF.

The chain is built from TRBV7-8 and TRBJ2-3; a weak D match, TRBD2 (6 bases). V was trimmed by 5 bases and J by 2 bases, leaving 11 bases between them. CDR1 is SGHVS and CDR2 is FQNEAQ in the germline V gene. CDR3 length: 14 amino acids. The CDR3 sequence: CASSRGLVTDTQYF. The CDR3, as DNA: TGTGCCAGCAGCCGGGGACTCGTCACAGATACGCAGTATTTT.

This clone turned up a few times. J is TRBJ1-4 and V is TRBV9, with a possible D match to TRBD1 (5 bases). The V end was cut by 1 base, the J end by 10 bases, with 14 bases between. Germline lookup yields CDR1 SGDLS and CDR2 YYNGEE. This CDR3 is 14 amino acids long. The CDR3 DNA sequence: TGTGCCAGCAGCGTAAGATCACAGGAAGGAAAACTGTTTTTT. It is translated as CASSVRSQEGKLFF.

The rearrangement uses TRBV7-9 and TRBJ2-2, with D possibly TRBD2 on 6 matching bases. Germline CDR1 reads SEHNR; CDR2 reads FQNEAQ (reference sequence). V was clipped by 3 bases and J by 3 bases, with 14 bases between them. This CDR3 has 16 amino acids. CDR3 DNA: TGTGCCAGCAGCTTGGGCGGTGGAGGGCACACCGGGGAGCTGTTTTTT. Protein: CASSLGGGGHTGELFF.

This clone was recorded a few times. This sequence joins TRBV28 and TRBJ1-1, with D uncertain. The CDR3 loop spans 11 amino acids. The V end lost 6 bases, the J end lost 6 bases, and 8 bases lay between the germline ends. Germline V lookup: CDR1 MDHEN, CDR2 SYDVKM. The CDR3 sequence: CASSEIAEAFF. For the CDR3, the DNA is TGTGCCAGCAGCGAGATCGCTGAAGCTTTCTTT.

This chain joins TRBV4-3 and TRBJ1-2, with a tentative D call TRBD1 (5 bases). V was cut by 1 base and J by 7 bases, with 10 bases left in between. The germline CDR1 and CDR2 sequences are LGHNA and YSLEER. There are 13 residues in the CDR3. The CDR3 DNA sequence: TGCGCCAGCAGCCAAGCCCCGGGGGTTGGCTACACCTTC. It encodes CASSQAPGVGYTF.

This chain uses TRBV7-3 with TRBJ2-5; no reliable D call. Trimming removed 3 bases at V and 5 bases at J, with 4 bases between. The germline V gene has CDR1 SGHTA and CDR2 FQGTGA. The CDR3 totals 11 residues. CDR3 sequence: CASSFIETQYF. The CDR3 DNA is TGTGCCAGCAGCTTCATCGAGACCCAGTACTTC.

This clone has a handful of counts. This chain joins TRBV6-6 and TRBJ2-7, with 12 bases fitting TRBD2. V lost 8 bases, J lost 1 base, and 3 bases stayed unmatched. CDR3 length equals 14 residues. Per the germline V gene, CDR1 is MNHNY and CDR2 is SVGAGI (reference sequence). The CDR3 here is CASLTSGSSYEQYF. CDR3 nucleotides: TGTGCCAGCCTGACTAGCGGGAGTTCCTACGAGCAGTACTTC.

The sample holds many counts of this clone. The chain links TRBV29-1 to TRBJ2-1; 10 nucleotides line up with TRBD1. The V gene's germline CDR1 is SQVTM and CDR2 ANQGSEA. J gave up 4 bases and V 7 bases, and 4 bases lay outside the gene matches. This CDR3 spans 13 amino acids. CDR3 in amino acids: CSARGQGYNEQFF. CDR3 DNA sequence: TGCAGCGCGAGGGGACAGGGGTACAATGAGCAGTTCTTC.

The V call is TRBV28, the J call TRBJ2-7; 7 nucleotides match TRBD1. CDR1 and CDR2 (germline): MDHEN, SYDVKM. The CDR3 spans 15 residues. The junction had 3 bases not matched to a gene; V was cut back by 1 base and J by 0 bases. The CDR3 spells CASSLSQGVSYEQYF. The CDR3 DNA follows: TGTGCCAGCAGTTTATCCCAGGGGGTCTCCTACGAGCAGTACTTC. Full variable domain (rest looked up from reference TRBV28 and TRBJ2-7): DVKVTQSSRYLVKRTGEKVFLECVQDMDHENMFWYRQDPGLGLRLIYFSYDVKMKEKGDIPEGYSVSREKKERFSLILESASTNQTSMYLCASSLSQGVSYEQYFGPGTRLTVT.

The chain employs TRBV25-1 and TRBJ1-1; D possibly corresponds to TRBD1 (5 bases). V lost 5 bases to trimming and J lost 5 bases, with 18 bases between them. This CDR3 region has 15 residues. The germline V gene has CDR1 MGHDK and CDR2 SYGVNS. CDR3 sequence: CASSRGDPGGTEAFF. The CDR3 DNA is TGTGCCAGCAGTAGAGGGGACCCGGGGGGTACTGAAGCTTTCTTT. Filled out from reference TRBV25-1 and TRBJ1-1, the complete variable domain reads EADIYQTPRYLVIGTGKKITLECSQTMGHDKMYWYQQDPGMELHLIHYSYGVNSTEKGDLSSESTVSRIRTEHFPLTLESARPSHTSQYLCASSRGDPGGTEAFFGQGTRLTVV.

The chain recombines TRBV5-1 with TRBJ1-5; TRBD1 is a possible D gene (6 bases). The CDR3 contains 14 residues. V dropped 0 bases and J dropped 7 bases, with 11 bases sitting between them. Germline V lookup: CDR1 SGHRS, CDR2 YFSETQ. CDR3 amino acids: CASSLGGDTQPQHF. DNA for the CDR3: TGCGCCAGCAGCTTGGGAGGGGACACGCAGCCCCAGCATTTT.

V and J are TRBV7-2 and TRBJ2-1; a weak D match, TRBD2 (5 bases). Trimming left V 1 base short and J 3 bases short, with 13 bases between. The CDR3 runs to 16 residues. The germline gives CDR1 SGHTA, CDR2 FQGNSA. The CDR3: CASSLVGVGLYNEQFF. CDR3 DNA sequence: TGTGCCAGCAGCTTAGTCGGGGTGGGTCTCTACAATGAGCAGTTCTTC. Full variable domain (rest looked up from reference TRBV7-2 and TRBJ2-1): GAGVSQSPSNKVTEKGKDVELRCDPISGHTALYWYRQSLGQGLEFLIYFQGNSAPDKSGLPSDRFSAERTGGSVSTLTIQRTQQEDSAVYLCASSLVGVGLYNEQFFGPGTRLTVL.

The chain joins TRBV27 to TRBJ2-1; D gene uncertain. The CDR3 extends over 16 amino acids. Germline V gene data show CDR1 as MNHEY and CDR2 as SMNVEV (reference sequence). V dropped 8 bases and J dropped 3 bases, with 20 bases sitting between them. CDR3 region: CASLPFLVGGYNEQFF. The CDR3 DNA sequence: TGTGCCAGCCTGCCGTTCCTAGTTGGCGGCTACAATGAGCAGTTCTTC.

The chain employs TRBV29-1 and TRBJ2-5, with 7 bases that match TRBD1. The better agreement between TRBJ2-7 and the DNA end casts doubt on the J call. CDR1 and CDR2 (germline): SQVTM, ANQGSEA. The CDR3 length is 13 residues. For the CDR3, the DNA is TGCAGCGTTAGCCCAGACAGGGTCCCCGAGCAGTACTTC. Its translation: CSVSPDRVPEQYF.

In nucleotides, the CDR3 is TGTGCCAGCAGTTTAGGGACAGGCAGCACAGATACGCAGTATTTT. This codes for CASSLGTGSTDTQYF. The chain combines TRBV28 with TRBJ2-3; 8 bases agree with TRBD1. Germline CDR1 reads MDHEN; CDR2 reads SYDVKM. Trimming at V came to 2 bases and at J to 0 bases, leaving 1 base not matched to a gene. The CDR3 length is 15 residues.

This chain joins TRBV7-2 and TRBJ2-5; 8 bases align to TRBD1. Germline-derived CDR1 and CDR2 are SGHTA and FQGNSA. This CDR3 spans 15 amino acids. The ends lost 4 bases at V and 5 bases at J; junction bases unmatched: 9. The CDR3 DNA reads TGTGCCAGCAGCTCAGACAGGGGCCGTGCGGAGACCCAGTACTTC. The encoded protein is CASSSDRGRAETQYF.

Only a few counts were recorded for this clone. The CDR3 DNA reads TGTGCCAGCGGGACTAGGACAGGGGACGAAAAACTGTTTTTT. Encoded protein: CASGTRTGDEKLFF. The V and J genes are TRBV2 and TRBJ1-4; TRBD1 aligns across 9 bases. The CDR3 is 14 residues long. V lost 8 bases, J lost 8 bases, and 9 bases stayed unmatched. CDR1 and CDR2 from the germline V gene are SNHLY and FYNNEI.

This chain joins TRBV28 and TRBJ2-2; tentatively, D is TRBD1 (5 bases). V lost 7 bases to trimming and J lost 4 bases, with 10 bases between them. In germline, CDR1 is MDHEN, CDR2 SYDVKM. This CDR3 region has 13 residues. In DNA form, the CDR3 reads TGTGCCAGCAACCGGCAGGGCACCGGGGAGCTGTTTTTT. This gives the protein CASNRQGTGELFF.